This TCR beta chain came from a study of blood T cell repertoires in COVID-19. Study overall: Samples representing acute and convalescent COVID-19 were sourced from the United States, Italy and Spain. Nucleic acid was either cDNA or gDNA, and it came from T cells, B-cell-depleted T cells, or PBMCs.

The method was immunoSEQ multiplex PCR; TCRdb's version includes in-frame clones alone and lacks a portion of them. The data contain more than 95,000 clones, approximately 80% of them seen just once; the ten biggest clones take up more than 3%. The V segment lost 2 bases and the J segment 4 bases; nucleotides outside the gene matches: 9. This CDR3 region has 16 residues. Germline lookup yields CDR1 SGHRS and CDR2 YFSETQ. Sequenced: peripheral blood. This TCR came from a woman of 80 years or more with active or convalescent COVID-19. The chain employs TRBV5-1 and TRBJ1-1, with TRBD1 matching over 9 bases. The CDR3 DNA follows: TGCGCCAGCAGCTTAATGAGGGGACAGGGTACCACTGAAGCTTTCTTT. Its protein is CASSLMRGQGTTEAFF.